These T cell receptor beta chains were read from a single sample in a study of blood T cell repertoires in COVID-19. Libraries were prepared by immunoSEQ multiplex PCR; TCRdb keeps only in-frame clonotypes and omits some of them. The sample has roughly 57,000 clones; 90% are singletons. Source material: peripheral blood. The receptors derive from a human donor in a cohort sampled during active COVID-19. Both conserved end residues are part of each CDR3. The order of the fields is J gene, V gene, D gene, clone size, CDR3 DNA, CDR3 protein. D genes are given only for firm matches. The size of a clone is reported for some rows only, either as once, few or many, or as a class for expanded clones.

J: TRBJ2-7; V: TRBV6-5; D: TRBD2; size: once; DNA: TGTGCCAGCAGTTACGAGCGGGAGGGCTACGAGCAGTACTTC; CDR3: CASSYEREGYEQYF
J: TRBJ1-1; V: TRBV29-1; D: NA; size: NA; DNA: TGCAGCGTTGAAGATCTTAGGAGCCCTCTTCTAATGAACACTGAAGCTTTCTTT; CDR3: CSVEDLRSPLLMNTEAFF
J: TRBJ1-6; V: TRBV23-1; D: NA; size: NA; DNA: TGCGCCAGCAGTCCCTTCCACCGCAGGGCAGGGTCACCCCTCCACTTT; CDR3: CASSPFHRRAGSPLHF
J: TRBJ2-4; V: TRBV5-1; D: NA; size: NA; DNA: TGCGCCAGCAGCTTGGGGGGCCCAGACATTCAGTACTTC; CDR3: CASSLGGPDIQYF
J: TRBJ2-1; V: TRBV5-1; D: NA; size: NA; DNA: TGCGCCAGCAGCTTGGGCCGTACAGACGCCAATGAGCAGTTCTTC; CDR3: CASSLGRTDANEQFF
J: TRBJ1-3; V: TRBV11-2; D: NA; size: NA; DNA: TGTGCCAGCAGCTCGGTAAGAGGGCCCGCTGGAAACACCATATATTTT; CDR3: CASSSVRGPAGNTIYF
J: TRBJ1-1; V: TRBV7-9; D: NA; size: NA; DNA: TGTGCCAGCAGTGATCAGGGGAACACTGAAGCTTTCTTT; CDR3: CASSDQGNTEAFF
J: TRBJ2-2; V: TRBV29-1; D: NA; size: NA; DNA: TGCAGCGTTGAAGCGAACAGGGGGGAGCTGTTTTTT; CDR3: CSVEANRGELFF
J: TRBJ1-2; V: TRBV20-1; D: NA; size: NA; DNA: TGCAGTGTGGGGGAGGACTATGGCTACACCTTC; CDR3: CSVGEDYGYTF
J: TRBJ1-5; V: TRBV19; D: NA; size: NA; DNA: TGTGCCAGTAGTCTATACAGGGTCGGAGGTCAGCCCCAGCATTTT; CDR3: CASSLYRVGGQPQHF
J: TRBJ2-3; V: TRBV11-2; D: TRBD2; size: NA; DNA: TGTGCCAGCAGCTACGAGGGGACTAGCGGGAGAGATACGCAGTATTTT; CDR3: CASSYEGTSGRDTQYF
J: TRBJ1-2; V: TRBV5-1; D: NA; size: NA; DNA: TGCGCCAGCAGCTCCTGGGAGGACGCGTATGGCTACACCTTC; CDR3: CASSSWEDAYGYTF
J: TRBJ1-2; V: TRBV9; D: NA; size: NA; DNA: TGTGCCAGCAGCCTGGAACACAGGGACGGCTACACCTTC; CDR3: CASSLEHRDGYTF
J: TRBJ2-1; V: TRBV6-5; D: NA; size: NA; DNA: TGTGCCAGCAGGATCAGGGACTTCAATGAGCAGTTCTTC; CDR3: CASRIRDFNEQFF
J: TRBJ1-2; V: TRBV27; D: NA; size: NA; DNA: TGTGCCAGCAGTTTTTTAGGGACAAACTATGGCTACACCTTC; CDR3: CASSFLGTNYGYTF
J: TRBJ2-2; V: TRBV5-8; D: TRBD1; size: once; DNA: TGTGCCAGCAGCGACTCCGGGACAGTATCGGGGGAGCTGTTTTTT; CDR3: CASSDSGTVSGELFF
J: TRBJ1-6; V: TRBV4-1; D: TRBD1; size: NA; DNA: TGCGCCAGCAGCCTTCCCAGGGGGGAAAATTCACCCCTCCACTTT; CDR3: CASSLPRGENSPLHF
J: TRBJ2-3; V: TRBV28; D: NA; size: NA; DNA: TGTGCCAGCAGTTTGTTTGGCGGAGCCGAGGATACGCAGTATTTT; CDR3: CASSLFGGAEDTQYF
J: TRBJ2-3; V: TRBV27; D: TRBD1; size: NA; DNA: TGTGCCAGTGGGACAGGGGGTACAGATACGCAGTATTTT; CDR3: CASGTGGTDTQYF
J: TRBJ2-1; V: TRBV30; D: NA; size: NA; DNA: TGTGCCTGGAGTGATAGAGCCGATGAGCAGTTCTTC; CDR3: CAWSDRADEQFF
J: TRBJ1-1; V: TRBV11-2; D: NA; size: NA; DNA: TGTGCCAGCAGCTTAGCTCCGTCTACAGGTGAAGCTTTCTTT; CDR3: CASSLAPSTGEAFF
J: TRBJ2-1; V: TRBV19; D: NA; size: NA; DNA: TGTGCCAGTAGCCCCGGGACAAGGGCCTACAATGAGCAGTTCTTC; CDR3: CASSPGTRAYNEQFF
J: TRBJ2-7; V: TRBV2; D: TRBD1; size: once; DNA: TGTGCCAGCGGGACAGGGATATCCTACGAGCAGTACTTC; CDR3: CASGTGISYEQYF
J: TRBJ2-4; V: TRBV30; D: TRBD1; size: NA; DNA: TGTGCCTGGAGTGCTGGGACAGGGGGGAACATTCAGTACTTC; CDR3: CAWSAGTGGNIQYF
J: TRBJ1-2; V: TRBV24-1; D: TRBD1; size: NA; DNA: TGTGCCACCAGTGATCGGACAGGGATTGGCTACACCTTC; CDR3: CATSDRTGIGYTF
J: TRBJ2-1; V: TRBV13; D: NA; size: few; DNA: TGTGCCAGCAGCTTAGTGGGCCCGATCGGGGTGTTCTTC; CDR3: CASSLVGPIGVFF
J: TRBJ2-1; V: TRBV19; D: NA; size: NA; DNA: TGTGCCAGTAGTCCAGGGTTCTACTACAATGAGCAGTTCTTC; CDR3: CASSPGFYYNEQFF
J: TRBJ2-4; V: TRBV10-3; D: TRBD2; size: NA; DNA: TGTGCGATCTCTTCCGCCCGGGGGGGCGGAAACATTCAGTACTTC; CDR3: CAISSARGGGNIQYF
J: TRBJ2-7; V: TRBV5-6; D: TRBD2; size: NA; DNA: TGTGCCAGCAGCGCCTCAATGAGCGGGAGCTCCTACGAGCAGTACTTC; CDR3: CASSASMSGSSYEQYF
J: TRBJ2-3; V: TRBV2; D: TRBD2; size: NA; DNA: TGTGCCAGCAGAGATGAGACTAGCGGGAGGGCCACTGATACGCAGTATTTT; CDR3: CASRDETSGRATDTQYF
J: TRBJ1-4; V: TRBV18; D: NA; size: NA; DNA: TGTGCCAGCTCACCCGGAGGGGAAAAACTGTTTTTT; CDR3: CASSPGGEKLFF
J: TRBJ2-2; V: TRBV19; D: NA; size: NA; DNA: TGTGCCAGTAGTGTCACCGGGGGAAATGGCGGGGAGCTGTTTTTT; CDR3: CASSVTGGNGGELFF
J: TRBJ1-2; V: TRBV2; D: TRBD1; size: NA; DNA: TGTGCCAGCAGCGGACAGGGGGCAAGTGGCTACACCTTC; CDR3: CASSGQGASGYTF
J: TRBJ2-3; V: TRBV6-4; D: NA; size: NA; DNA: TGTGCCAGCAGTCGCGGGACCCTAAGCACAGATACGCAGTATTTT; CDR3: CASSRGTLSTDTQYF
J: TRBJ1-5; V: TRBV18; D: TRBD1; size: NA; DNA: TGTGCCAGCTCACTGGACAGGACATATCAGCCCCAGCATTTT; CDR3: CASSLDRTYQPQHF
J: TRBJ1-1; V: TRBV5-5; D: NA; size: few; DNA: TGTGCCAGCAGCTTGGATCCAGACTTGAACACTGAAGCTTTCTTT; CDR3: CASSLDPDLNTEAFF
J: TRBJ1-4; V: TRBV5-6; D: NA; size: NA; DNA: TGTGCCAGCAGCCGGACAGTGAATAATGAAAAACTGTTTTTT; CDR3: CASSRTVNNEKLFF
J: TRBJ1-6; V: TRBV5-4; D: NA; size: NA; DNA: TGTGCCAGCAGCCCCGGAAAGTGGCCAGGGAACTCACCCCTCCACTTT; CDR3: CASSPGKWPGNSPLHF
J: TRBJ1-1; V: TRBV29-1; D: NA; size: NA; DNA: TGCAGCGTTGAATGGGAGTACCCCAGGATACGAGCTTTCTTT; CDR3: CSVEWEYPRIRAFF
J: TRBJ1-5; V: TRBV30; D: NA; size: NA; DNA: TGTGCCTTGGCGGCCAGGGACAAGAATCAGCCCCAGCATTTT; CDR3: CALAARDKNQPQHF
J: TRBJ1-1; V: TRBV24-1; D: TRBD1; size: NA; DNA: TGTGCCACCAGTGAGGCCGGGACAGGGATTACTGAAGCTTTCTTT; CDR3: CATSEAGTGITEAFF
J: TRBJ1-2; V: TRBV5-6; D: NA; size: NA; DNA: TGTGCCAGCAGACGAGGACAGACCTATGGCTACACCTTC; CDR3: CASRRGQTYGYTF
J: TRBJ2-1; V: TRBV4-1; D: TRBD2; size: NA; DNA: TGCGCCAGCGGTAGACTAGCGGGGATCTACAATGAGCAGTTCTTC; CDR3: CASGRLAGIYNEQFF
J: TRBJ1-5; V: TRBV4-1; D: NA; size: NA; DNA: TGCGCCAGCAGCCAAGCTCAAAGTTCCGACTCGAATCAGCCCCAGCATTTT; CDR3: CASSQAQSSDSNQPQHF
J: TRBJ1-1; V: TRBV11-2; D: NA; size: NA; DNA: TGTGCCAGCAGCTTTAACTCCCGAGAAACTGAAGCTTTCTTT; CDR3: CASSFNSRETEAFF
J: TRBJ1-6; V: TRBV6-5; D: NA; size: NA; DNA: TGTGCCAGCAGTTACTTCGCGGGCGAGGATTCACCCCTCCACTTT; CDR3: CASSYFAGEDSPLHF
J: TRBJ2-3; V: TRBV28; D: TRBD1; size: NA; DNA: TGTGCCAGTCGAGCGCGGACAGGGGGGCCAGATACGCAGTATTTT; CDR3: CASRARTGGPDTQYF
J: TRBJ2-7; V: TRBV14; D: NA; size: NA; DNA: TGTGCCAGCAGCCCGAGACTAGATCCCCCCGAGCAGTACTTC; CDR3: CASSPRLDPPEQYF
J: TRBJ2-2; V: TRBV29-1; D: TRBD1; size: NA; DNA: TGCAGCGCTACCGACAGGGGGGCGAACACCGGGGAGCTGTTTTTT; CDR3: CSATDRGANTGELFF
J: TRBJ1-5; V: TRBV5-1; D: TRBD1; size: NA; DNA: TGCGCCAGCAGCTACTACAGGGGCCCTCAGCCCCAGCATTTT; CDR3: CASSYYRGPQPQHF
J: TRBJ1-2; V: TRBV19; D: TRBD1; size: NA; DNA: TGTGCCAGTAGTTTGACAGGGTACGACTATGGCTACACCTTC; CDR3: CASSLTGYDYGYTF
J: TRBJ2-2; V: TRBV19; D: TRBD1; size: NA; DNA: TGTGCCAGTGGACAGGGGGTGACCACCGGGGAGCTGTTTTTT; CDR3: CASGQGVTTGELFF
J: TRBJ1-2; V: TRBV19; D: NA; size: few; DNA: TGTGCCACGGAAGGGGACACCGACACCTTATCATATGGCTACACCTTC; CDR3: CATEGDTDTLSYGYTF
J: TRBJ1-1; V: TRBV27; D: NA; size: NA; DNA: TGTGCCAGCAGGGCGGGCGCGGGGGCTGAAGCTTTCTTT; CDR3: CASRAGAGAEAFF
J: TRBJ2-1; V: TRBV24-1; D: NA; size: NA; DNA: TGTGCCACCAGTGTATCCGGGAGCAACAATGAGCAGTTCTTC; CDR3: CATSVSGSNNEQFF
J: TRBJ2-5; V: TRBV27; D: NA; size: NA; DNA: TGTGCCAGCAGTTTAGGGCAGACCCAGTACTTC; CDR3: CASSLGQTQYF